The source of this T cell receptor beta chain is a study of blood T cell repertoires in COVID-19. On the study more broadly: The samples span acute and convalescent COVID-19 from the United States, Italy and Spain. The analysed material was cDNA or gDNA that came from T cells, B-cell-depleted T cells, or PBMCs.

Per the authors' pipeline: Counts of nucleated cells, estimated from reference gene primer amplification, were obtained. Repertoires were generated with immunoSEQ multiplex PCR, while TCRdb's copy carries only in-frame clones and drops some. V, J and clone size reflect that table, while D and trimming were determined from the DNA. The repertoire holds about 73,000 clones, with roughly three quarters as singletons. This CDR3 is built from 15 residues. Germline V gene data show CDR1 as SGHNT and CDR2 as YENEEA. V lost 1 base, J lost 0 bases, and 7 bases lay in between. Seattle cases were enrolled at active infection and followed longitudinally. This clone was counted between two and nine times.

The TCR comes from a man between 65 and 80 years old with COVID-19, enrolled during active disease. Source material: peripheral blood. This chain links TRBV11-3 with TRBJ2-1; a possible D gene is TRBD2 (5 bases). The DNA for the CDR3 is TGTGCCAGCAGCTTAGTAGCGACCTCCTACAATGAGCAGTTCTTC. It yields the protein CASSLVATSYNEQFF.